This T cell receptor (beta chain) comes out of a study of CD8+CD57+ T cells in acquired aplastic anemia. Sequenced patients had shown CD8+CD57+ cell expansion by flow cytometry. This CDR3 has 16 amino acids. Germline V CDR1 and CDR2: SQVTM, ANQGSEA. Trimming took off 7 bases at V and 0 bases at J, with 21 bases between the two ends. Profiling of TCR beta VDJ combinations and CDR3 sequences used genomic DNA as template. A single record per CDR3 protein comes from TCRdb applying MiXCR to the reads. The sample records fewer than 200,000 distinct CDR3 sequences, around 75% being singletons. V and J are TRBV29-1 and TRBJ1-2; D uncertain. This receptor was taken from a human donor with aplastic anemia. The sequenced sample consisted of sorted CD4+, CD8+, or CD8+CD57+ T cells (not recorded which) from PBMCs. The CDR3 sequence: CSAAPSGMTSNYGYTF. CDR3 sequence (DNA): TGCAGCGCCGCTCCCTCAGGAATGACCTCTAACTATGGCTACACCTTC. Supplemented by reference TRBV29-1 and TRBJ1-2, the full variable domain reads SAVISQKPSRDICQRGTSLTIQCQVDSQVTMMFWYRQQPGQSLTLIATANQGSEATYESGFVIDKFPISRPNLTFSTLTVSNMSPEDSSIYLCSAAPSGMTSNYGYTFGSGTRLTVV.